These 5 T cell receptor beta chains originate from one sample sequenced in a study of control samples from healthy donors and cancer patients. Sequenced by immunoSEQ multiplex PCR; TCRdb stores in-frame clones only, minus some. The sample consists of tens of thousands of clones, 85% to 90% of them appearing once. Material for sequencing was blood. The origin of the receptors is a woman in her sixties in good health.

The CDR3 DNA reads TGTGCCAGCAGCTTAGCGCACAGGGCCTCCCGCTATGGCTACACCTTC. This translates into CASSLAHRASRYGYTF. This sequence joins TRBV7-9 and TRBJ1-2; D may be TRBD1 (6 bases). The CDR3 loop spans 16 amino acids. The germline V gene has CDR1 SEHNR and CDR2 FQNEAQ (reference sequence). Trimming cost V 0 bases and J 4 bases, with 15 bases left between them. The full variable domain, completed using reference TRBV7-9 and TRBJ1-2, is DTGVSQNPRHKITKRGQNVTFRCDPISEHNRLYWYRQTLGQGPEFLTYFQNEAQLEKSRLLSDRFSAERPKGSFSTLEIQRTEQGDSAMYLCASSLAHRASRYGYTFGSGTRLTVV.

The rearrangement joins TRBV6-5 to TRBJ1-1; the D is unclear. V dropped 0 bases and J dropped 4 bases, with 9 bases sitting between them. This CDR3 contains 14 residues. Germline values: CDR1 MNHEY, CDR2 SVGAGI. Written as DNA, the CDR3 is TGTGCCAGCAGTTACTCAGGGAACCCCACTGAAGCTTTCTTT. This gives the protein CASSYSGNPTEAFF.

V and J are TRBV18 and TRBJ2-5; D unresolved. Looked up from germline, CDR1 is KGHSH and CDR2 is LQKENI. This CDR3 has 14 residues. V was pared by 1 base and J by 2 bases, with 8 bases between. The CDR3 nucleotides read TGTGCCAGCTCACCACTTCCCCAGCAAGAGACCCAGTACTTC. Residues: CASSPLPQQETQYF. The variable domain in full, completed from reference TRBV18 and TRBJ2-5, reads NAGVMQNPRHLVRRRGQEARLRCSPMKGHSHVYWYRQLPEEGLKFMVYLQKENIIDESGMPKERFSAEFPKEGPSILRIQQVVRGDSAAYFCASSPLPQQETQYFGPGTRLLVL.

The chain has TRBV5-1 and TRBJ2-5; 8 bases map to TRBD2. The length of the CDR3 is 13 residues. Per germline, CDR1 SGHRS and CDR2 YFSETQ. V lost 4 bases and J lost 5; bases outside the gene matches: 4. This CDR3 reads CASSGGGRETQYF. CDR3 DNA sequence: TGCGCCAGCAGCGGCGGGGGGCGTGAGACCCAGTACTTC.

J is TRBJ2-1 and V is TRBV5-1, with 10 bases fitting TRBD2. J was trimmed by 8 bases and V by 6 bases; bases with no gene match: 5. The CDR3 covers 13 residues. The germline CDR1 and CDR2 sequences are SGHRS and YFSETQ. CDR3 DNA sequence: TGCGCCAGCAAAGCGGGGGGGCCGTATGAGCAGTTCTTC. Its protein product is CASKAGGPYEQFF. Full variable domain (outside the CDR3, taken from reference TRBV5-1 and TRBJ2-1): KAGVTQTPRYLIKTRGQQVTLSCSPISGHRSVSWYQQTPGQGLQFLFEYFSETQRNKGNFPGRFSGRQFSNSRSEMNVSTLELGDSALYLCASKAGGPYEQFFGPGTRLTVL.